This paragraph reports one T cell receptor beta chain. This sample was taken from a study of blood T cell repertoires in COVID-19. Study information: Sites across the United States, Italy and Spain contributed samples from acute and convalescent COVID-19. In each case, the material was cDNA or gDNA derived from T cells, B-cell-depleted T cells, or PBMCs.

In the original processing: By means of reference gene primer amplification, nucleated cell counts were estimated. Sequenced by immunoSEQ multiplex PCR; TCRdb stores in-frame clones only, minus some. V and J calls plus clone size are reproduced from that table; the DNA served to infer D and trimming. The profile shows more than 70,000 clones, around nine tenths of them singletons. Germline CDR1 is SGHRS and CDR2 is YFSETQ. The CDR3 runs to 15 residues. The ends lost 4 bases at V and 6 bases at J; junction bases unmatched: 7. The sequencing input was peripheral blood. The clonotype originates from a man aged 80 or over with active or convalescent COVID-19. The chain has TRBV5-1 and TRBJ2-1, with 10 nucleotides matching TRBD2. The CDR3 sequence: CASSPASGSFNEQFF. CDR3 DNA: TGCGCCAGCAGCCCGGCTAGCGGGAGTTTCAATGAGCAGTTCTTC.